This T cell receptor (beta chain) was captured in a study of regulatory T cells in long-lasting Graves disease. Germline-derived CDR1 and CDR2 are MNHEY and SVGEGT. This CDR3 is 18 amino acids long. With V trimmed by 5 bases and J by 0 bases, 6 bases remained unmatched. Time point reported: newly diagnosed GD, antithyroid drugs for less than 3 months. Construction of the TCR library relied on RNA isolated from PBMCs. Study results and limitations: New patients shared roughly 1,000 public clonotypes, and persistent patients shared more, with about 2,700. TRBV28 was favored in persistent disease, as were TRBJ1-2 and TRBJ2-5.

Turning to this clonotype: Its cognate antigen is unknown.

For TCR beta, libraries came from iRepertoire HTBI primers and Arm-PCR of CDR3 regions. One entry per CDR3 protein, called by TCRdb with MiXCR from the multiplex PCR reads. The sample has around 420,000 distinct CDR3 sequences; roughly 15% are singletons. The data also belong to a second study, concerning T cells in Graves' hyperthyroidism and ophthalmopathy. Turning to that study: TCR CDR3 underwent first-round RT-PCR with the HTBI primer set.

The V call is TRBV6-2 or TRBV6-3, the J call TRBJ2-2; 13 nucleotides align to TRBD2. The starting material was peripheral blood mononuclear cells (PBMCs), obtained at new diagnosis, from a patient treated with antithyroid drugs. This TCR was recovered from a woman aged 35 to 49 with Graves disease. CDR3 nucleotides: TGTGCCAGCAGTCGGACTAGCGGGAGCCAATCGAACACCGGGGAGCTGTTTTTT. This translates into CASSRTSGSQSNTGELFF.